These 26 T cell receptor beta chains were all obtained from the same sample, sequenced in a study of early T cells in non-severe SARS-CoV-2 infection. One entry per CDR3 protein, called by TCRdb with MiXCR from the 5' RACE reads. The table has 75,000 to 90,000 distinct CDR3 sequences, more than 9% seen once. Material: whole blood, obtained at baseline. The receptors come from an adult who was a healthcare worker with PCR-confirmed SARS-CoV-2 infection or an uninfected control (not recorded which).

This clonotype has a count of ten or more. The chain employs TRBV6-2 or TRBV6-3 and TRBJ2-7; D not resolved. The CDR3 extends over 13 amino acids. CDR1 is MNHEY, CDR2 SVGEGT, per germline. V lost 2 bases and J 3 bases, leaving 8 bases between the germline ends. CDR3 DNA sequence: TGTGCCAGCAGTTACCTTAAGATCTACGAGCAGTACTTC. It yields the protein CASSYLKIYEQYF.

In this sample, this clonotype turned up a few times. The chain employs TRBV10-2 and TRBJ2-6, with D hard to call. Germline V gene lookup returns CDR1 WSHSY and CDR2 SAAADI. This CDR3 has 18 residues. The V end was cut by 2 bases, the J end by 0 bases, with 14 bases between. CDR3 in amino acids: CASSEVGRSASGANVLTF. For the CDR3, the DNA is TGCGCCAGCAGTGAGGTCGGAAGATCTGCCTCTGGGGCCAACGTCCTGACTTTC.

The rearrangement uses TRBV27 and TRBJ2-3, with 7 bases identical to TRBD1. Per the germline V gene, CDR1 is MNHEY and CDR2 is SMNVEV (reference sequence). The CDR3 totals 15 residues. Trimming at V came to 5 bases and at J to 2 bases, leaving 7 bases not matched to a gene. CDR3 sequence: CASSERGLNTDTQYF. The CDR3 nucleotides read TGTGCCAGCAGTGAGAGGGGGCTAAACACAGATACGCAGTATTTT.

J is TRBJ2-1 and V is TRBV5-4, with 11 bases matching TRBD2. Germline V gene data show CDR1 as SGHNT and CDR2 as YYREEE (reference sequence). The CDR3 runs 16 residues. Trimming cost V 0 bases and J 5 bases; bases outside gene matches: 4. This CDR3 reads CASSLGGLAAHNEQFF. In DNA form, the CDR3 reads TGTGCCAGCAGCTTGGGGGGACTAGCGGCCCACAATGAGCAGTTCTTC.

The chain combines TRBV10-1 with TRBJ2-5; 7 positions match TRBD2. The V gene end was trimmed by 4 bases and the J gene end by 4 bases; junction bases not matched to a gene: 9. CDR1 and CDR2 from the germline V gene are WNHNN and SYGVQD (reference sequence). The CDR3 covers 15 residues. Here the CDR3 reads CASSATRVAGETQYF. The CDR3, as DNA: TGCGCCAGCAGTGCAACCCGAGTAGCGGGAGAGACCCAGTACTTC.

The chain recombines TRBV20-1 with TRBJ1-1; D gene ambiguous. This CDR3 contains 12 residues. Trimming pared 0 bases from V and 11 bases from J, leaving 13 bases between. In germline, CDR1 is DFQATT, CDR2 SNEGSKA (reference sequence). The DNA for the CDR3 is TGCAGTGCTAGAGATAGAGAGTTGGAGGCTTTCTTT. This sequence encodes CSARDRELEAFF.

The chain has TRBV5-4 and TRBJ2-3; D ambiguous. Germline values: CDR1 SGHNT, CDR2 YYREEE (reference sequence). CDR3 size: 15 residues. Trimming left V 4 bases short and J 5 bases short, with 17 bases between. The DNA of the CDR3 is TGTGCCAGCAGCCTTCACCTCACCTCGGGAGATACGCAGTATTTT. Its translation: CASSLHLTSGDTQYF.

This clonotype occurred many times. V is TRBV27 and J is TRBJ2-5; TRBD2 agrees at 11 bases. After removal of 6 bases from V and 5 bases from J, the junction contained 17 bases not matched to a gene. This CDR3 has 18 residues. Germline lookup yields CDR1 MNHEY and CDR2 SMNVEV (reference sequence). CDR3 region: CASSQTTPTSGSSETQYF. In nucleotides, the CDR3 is TGTGCCAGCAGCCAAACTACCCCTACTAGCGGGAGCAGTGAGACCCAGTACTTC.

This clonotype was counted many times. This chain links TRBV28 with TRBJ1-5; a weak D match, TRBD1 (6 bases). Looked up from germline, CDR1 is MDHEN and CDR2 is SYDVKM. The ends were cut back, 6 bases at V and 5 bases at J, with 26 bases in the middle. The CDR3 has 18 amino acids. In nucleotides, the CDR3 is TGTGCCAGCAGAGGACAGAAAGGGAGCGGATTTTCGTATCAGCCCCAGCATTTT. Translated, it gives CASRGQKGSGFSYQPQHF.

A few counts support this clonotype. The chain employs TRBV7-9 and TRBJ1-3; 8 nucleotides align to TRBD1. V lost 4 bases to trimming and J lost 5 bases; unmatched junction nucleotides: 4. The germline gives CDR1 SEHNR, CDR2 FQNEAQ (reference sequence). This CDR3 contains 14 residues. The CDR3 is CASSSTGVRNTIYF. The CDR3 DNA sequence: TGTGCCAGCAGCTCGACAGGGGTGAGAAACACCATATATTTT.

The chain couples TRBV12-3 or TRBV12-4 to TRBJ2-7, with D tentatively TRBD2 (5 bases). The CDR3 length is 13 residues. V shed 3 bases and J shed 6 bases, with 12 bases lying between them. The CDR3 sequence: CASSFKASGEQYF. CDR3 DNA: TGTGCCAGCAGTTTTAAGGCCAGCGGCGAGCAGTACTTC.

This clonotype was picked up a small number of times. The CDR3 spells CAIRDRDSLNSPLHF. Here the CDR3 DNA reads TGTGCCATCAGGGACCGGGACAGCCTAAATTCACCCCTCCACTTT. V usage is TRBV10-3 and J usage is TRBJ1-6; 7 nucleotides line up with TRBD1. Germline V lookup: CDR1 ENHRY, CDR2 SYGVKD. The CDR3 sequence is 15 residues long. V shed 6 bases and J 7 bases; nucleotides not matched to a gene: 9.

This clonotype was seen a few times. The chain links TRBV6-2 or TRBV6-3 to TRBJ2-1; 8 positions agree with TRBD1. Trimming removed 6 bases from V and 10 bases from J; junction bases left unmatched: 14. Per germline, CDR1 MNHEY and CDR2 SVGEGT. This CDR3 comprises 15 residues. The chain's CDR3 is CASREPGQGRWEQFF. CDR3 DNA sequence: TGTGCCAGCAGGGAACCCGGACAGGGCAGGTGGGAGCAGTTCTTC.

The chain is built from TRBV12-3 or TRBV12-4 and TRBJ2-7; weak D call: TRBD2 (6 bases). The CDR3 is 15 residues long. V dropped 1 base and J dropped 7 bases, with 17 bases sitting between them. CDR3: CASSLEAGPDWEQYF. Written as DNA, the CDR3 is TGTGCCAGCAGTTTAGAGGCGGGGCCGGATTGGGAGCAGTACTTC.

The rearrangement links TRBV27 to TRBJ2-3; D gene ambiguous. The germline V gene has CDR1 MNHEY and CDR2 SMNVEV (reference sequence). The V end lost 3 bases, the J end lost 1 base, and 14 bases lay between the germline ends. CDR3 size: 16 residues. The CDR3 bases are TGTGCCAGCAGTTTCGGGCCCTTCGGCGGCACAGATACGCAGTATTTT. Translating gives CASSFGPFGGTDTQYF.

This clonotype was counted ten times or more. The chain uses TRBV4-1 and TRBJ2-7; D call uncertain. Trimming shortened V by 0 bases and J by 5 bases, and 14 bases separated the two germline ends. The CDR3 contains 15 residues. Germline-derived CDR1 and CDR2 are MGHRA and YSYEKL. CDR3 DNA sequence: TGCGCCAGCAGCCAAGATCCGGTGGCCCTTAACGAGCAGTACTTC. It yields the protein CASSQDPVALNEQYF.

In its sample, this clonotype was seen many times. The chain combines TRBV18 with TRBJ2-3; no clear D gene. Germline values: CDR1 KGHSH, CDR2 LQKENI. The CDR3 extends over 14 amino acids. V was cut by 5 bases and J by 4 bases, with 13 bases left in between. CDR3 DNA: TGTGCCAGCTCAGCGACCGGCCGGTCAGATACGCAGTATTTT. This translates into CASSATGRSDTQYF.

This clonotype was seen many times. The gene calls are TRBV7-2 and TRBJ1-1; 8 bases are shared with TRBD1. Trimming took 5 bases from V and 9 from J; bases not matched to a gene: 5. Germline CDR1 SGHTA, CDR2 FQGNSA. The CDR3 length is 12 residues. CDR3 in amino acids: CASSLRTGKAFF. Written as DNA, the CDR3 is TGTGCCAGCAGCCTCAGGACAGGGAAAGCTTTCTTT.

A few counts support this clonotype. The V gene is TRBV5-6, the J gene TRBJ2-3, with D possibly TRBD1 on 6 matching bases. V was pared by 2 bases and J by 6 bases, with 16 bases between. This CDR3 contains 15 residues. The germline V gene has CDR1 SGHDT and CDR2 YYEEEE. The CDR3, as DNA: TGTGCCAGCAGCTTTCTGGACAGCCGACGGGATACGCAGTATTTT. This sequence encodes CASSFLDSRRDTQYF.

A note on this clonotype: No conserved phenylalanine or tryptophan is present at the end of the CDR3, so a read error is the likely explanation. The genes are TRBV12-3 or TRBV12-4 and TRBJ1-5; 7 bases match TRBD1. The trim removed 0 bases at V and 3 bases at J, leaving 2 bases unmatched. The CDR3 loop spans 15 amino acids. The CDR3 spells CASSLAGQNNQPQHL. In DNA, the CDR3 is TGTGCCAGCAGTTTAGCGGGACAGAACAATCAGCCCCAGCATCTT.

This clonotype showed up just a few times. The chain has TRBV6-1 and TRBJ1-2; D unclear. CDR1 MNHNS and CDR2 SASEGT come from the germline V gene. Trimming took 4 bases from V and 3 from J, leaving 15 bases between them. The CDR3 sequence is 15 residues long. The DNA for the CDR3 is TGTGCCAGCAGTGGGCCATCTCCCTTCTACTATGGCTACACCTTC. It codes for CASSGPSPFYYGYTF.

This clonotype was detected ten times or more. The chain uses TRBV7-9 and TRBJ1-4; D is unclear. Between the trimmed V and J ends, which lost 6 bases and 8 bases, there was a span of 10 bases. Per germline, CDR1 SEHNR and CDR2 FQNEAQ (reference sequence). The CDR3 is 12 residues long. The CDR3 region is CASSLSGEKLFF. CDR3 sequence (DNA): TGTGCCAGCAGTTTGAGCGGGGAAAAACTGTTTTTT.

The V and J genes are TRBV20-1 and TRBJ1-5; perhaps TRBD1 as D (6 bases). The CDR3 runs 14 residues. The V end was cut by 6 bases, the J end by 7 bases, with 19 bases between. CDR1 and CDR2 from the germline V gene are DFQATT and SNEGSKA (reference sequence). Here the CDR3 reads CSAKSKQGYQPQHF. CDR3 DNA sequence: TGCAGTGCCAAATCAAAACAGGGCTACCAGCCCCAGCATTTT.

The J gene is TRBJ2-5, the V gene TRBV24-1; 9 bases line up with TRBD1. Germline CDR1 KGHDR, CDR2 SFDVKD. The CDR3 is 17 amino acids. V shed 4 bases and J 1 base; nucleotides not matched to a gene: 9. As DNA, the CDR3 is TGTGCCACCAGTGACCAAGGACAGGGGACCCCCCAAGAGACCCAGTACTTC. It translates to CATSDQGQGTPQETQYF.

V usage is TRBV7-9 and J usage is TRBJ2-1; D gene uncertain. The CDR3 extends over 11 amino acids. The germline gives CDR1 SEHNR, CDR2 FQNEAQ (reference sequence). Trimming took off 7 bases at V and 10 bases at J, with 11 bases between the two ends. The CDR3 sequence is CASIARSEQFF. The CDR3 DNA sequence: TGTGCCAGCATCGCTAGGAGCGAGCAGTTCTTC.

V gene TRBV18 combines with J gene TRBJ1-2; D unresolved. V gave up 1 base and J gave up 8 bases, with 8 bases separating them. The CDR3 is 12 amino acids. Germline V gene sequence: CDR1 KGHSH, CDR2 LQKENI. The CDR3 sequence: CASSPQGWGYTF. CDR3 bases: TGTGCCAGCTCACCACAGGGATGGGGCTACACCTTC.